This passage covers 8 T cell receptor beta chains from one sample sequenced in a study of blood T cell repertoires in COVID-19. Only in-frame clones appear in the TCRdb table, and some are missing; sequencing was by immunoSEQ multiplex PCR. Among approximately 100,000 clones, 80% to 90% were seen once, and the ten largest hold approximately 2.5%. The sample taken for sequencing was PBMCs or T cells enriched from blood (not recorded which). These receptors were collected from a woman aged 45-65 years who had recovered from COVID-19.

The chain links TRBV30 to TRBJ1-5; D may be TRBD1 (5 bases). Between the trimmed V and J ends, which lost 1 base and 6 bases, there was a span of 16 bases. The CDR3 runs 15 residues. The germline gives CDR1 GTSNPN, CDR2 SVGIG (reference sequence). The CDR3 loop reads CAWSEALGAGQPQHF. CDR3 DNA: TGTGCCTGGAGTGAAGCTTTAGGGGCTGGTCAGCCCCAGCATTTT.

The chain combines TRBV28 with TRBJ1-1, with 8 bases lining up with TRBD1. Germline V gene lookup returns CDR1 MDHEN and CDR2 SYDVKM. This CDR3 is built from 15 residues. Trimming removed 5 bases from V and 4 bases from J; junction bases left unmatched: 9. The CDR3 reads CASSRRQGMGTEAFF. The CDR3 region has the DNA TGTGCCAGCAGTCGTCGACAGGGGATGGGCACTGAAGCTTTCTTT.

V usage is TRBV28 and J usage is TRBJ2-7; TRBD2 matches 11 bases. Losses at the gene ends were 5 bases for V and 0 bases for J; bases not matched to a gene: 9. This CDR3 spans 17 amino acids. CDR1 is MDHEN, CDR2 SYDVKM, per germline. The DNA of the CDR3 is TGTGCCAGCAGTCCCGATCCTGGGACTAGCGGCTCCTACGAGCAGTACTTC. Translating gives CASSPDPGTSGSYEQYF.

The chain is built from TRBV21-1 and TRBJ2-2; the D call in the table, TRBD2, was not verified against the DNA. TRBV21-1 is tagged as a pseudogene. The CDR3 length is 15 residues. The CDR3 region has the DNA TGTGCCAGCAGCAAAGGAGCGGGAAAAACCGGGGAGCTGTTTTTT. It encodes CASSKGAGKTGELFF.

The chain is built from TRBV9 and TRBJ1-1; possible D gene TRBD1, 6 bases. CDR1 and CDR2 (germline): SGDLS, YYNGEE. The V gene lost 3 bases and the J gene lost 7 bases, with 13 bases spanning the gap. The CDR3 extends over 13 amino acids. CDR3 bases: TGTGCCAGCAGCGCAAAGGGGGGGAGTGAAGCTTTCTTT. This translates into CASSAKGGSEAFF.

The CDR3 spells CASSTVSYEQYF. For the CDR3, the DNA is TGTGCCAGCTCGACAGTTTCCTACGAGCAGTACTTC. The chain combines TRBV12-3 or TRBV12-4 with TRBJ2-7, with a possible D match to TRBD1 (5 bases). The length of the CDR3 is 12 residues. V was pared by 8 bases and J by 1 base, with 9 bases between.

The chain couples TRBV7-9 to TRBJ1-3; D is uncertain. From germline, CDR1 is SEHNR and CDR2 FQNEAQ (reference sequence). This CDR3 has 13 residues. V was cut by 4 bases and J by 0 bases, with 4 bases left in between. The CDR3 bases are TGTGCCAGCAGCTCCGTCTCTGGAAACACCATATATTTT. Translating it yields CASSSVSGNTIYF. The variable domain in full, completed from reference TRBV7-9 and TRBJ1-3, reads DTGVSQNPRHKITKRGQNVTFRCDPISEHNRLYWYRQTLGQGPEFLTYFQNEAQLEKSRLLSDRFSAERPKGSFSTLEIQRTEQGDSAMYLCASSSVSGNTIYFGEGSWLTVV.

This sequence joins TRBV11-2 and TRBJ2-3, with D possibly matching TRBD1 (6 bases). Between the trimmed V and J ends, which lost 5 bases and 2 bases, there was a span of 14 bases. The length of the CDR3 is 15 residues. The germline CDR1 and CDR2 sequences are SGHAT and FQNNGV. CDR3 in DNA: TGTGCCAGCAGCCCGAAGGGGGATTCCACAGATACGCAGTATTTT. This encodes CASSPKGDSTDTQYF.